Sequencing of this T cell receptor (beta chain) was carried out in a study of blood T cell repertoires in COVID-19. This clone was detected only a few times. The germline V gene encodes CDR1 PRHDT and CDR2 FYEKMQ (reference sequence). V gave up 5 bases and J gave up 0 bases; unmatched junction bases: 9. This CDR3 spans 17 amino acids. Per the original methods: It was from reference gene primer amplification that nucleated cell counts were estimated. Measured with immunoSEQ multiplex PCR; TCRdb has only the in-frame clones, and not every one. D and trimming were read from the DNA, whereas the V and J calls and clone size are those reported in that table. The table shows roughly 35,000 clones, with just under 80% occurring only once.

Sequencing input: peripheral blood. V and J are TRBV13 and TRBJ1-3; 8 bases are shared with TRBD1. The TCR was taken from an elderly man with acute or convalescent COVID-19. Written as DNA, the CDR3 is TGTGCCAGCAGCCCGACAGGGGCCCTGAGCTCTGGAAACACCATATATTTT. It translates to CASSPTGALSSGNTIYF. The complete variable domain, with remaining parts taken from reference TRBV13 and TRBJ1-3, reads AAGVIQSPRHLIKEKRETATLKCYPIPRHDTVYWYQQGPGQDPQFLISFYEKMQSDKGSIPDRFSAQQFSDYHSELNMSSLELGDSALYFCASSPTGALSSGNTIYFGEGSWLTVV.